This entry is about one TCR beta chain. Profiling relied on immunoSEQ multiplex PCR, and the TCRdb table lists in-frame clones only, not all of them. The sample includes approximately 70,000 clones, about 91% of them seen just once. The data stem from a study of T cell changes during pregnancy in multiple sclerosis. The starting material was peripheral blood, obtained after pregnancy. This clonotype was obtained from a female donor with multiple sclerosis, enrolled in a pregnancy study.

CDR3 bases: TGTGCCAGCAGCCCGATAGCGGATCAGCCCCAGCATTTT. This translates into CASSPIADQPQHF. This sequence joins TRBV7-9 and TRBJ1-5, with unresolved D. V was cut by 5 bases and J by 5 bases, with 10 bases left in between. Looked up from germline, CDR1 is SEHNR and CDR2 is FQNEAQ (reference sequence). This CDR3 spans 13 amino acids.